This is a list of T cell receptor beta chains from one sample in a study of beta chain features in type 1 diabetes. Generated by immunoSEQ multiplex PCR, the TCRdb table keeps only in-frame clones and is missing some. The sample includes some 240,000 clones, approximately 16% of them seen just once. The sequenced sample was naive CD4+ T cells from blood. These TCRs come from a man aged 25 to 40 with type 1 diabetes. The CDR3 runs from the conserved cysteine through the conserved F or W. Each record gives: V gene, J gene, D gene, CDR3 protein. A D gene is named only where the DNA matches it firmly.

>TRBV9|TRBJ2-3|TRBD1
CASSVGLGQGTDTQYF
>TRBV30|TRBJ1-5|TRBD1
CAWSLDRGGGPQHF
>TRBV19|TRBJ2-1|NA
CASSSRTNVYNEQFF
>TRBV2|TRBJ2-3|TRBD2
CARQTSGSTDTQYF
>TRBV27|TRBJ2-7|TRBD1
CASSFDRGLIYEQYF
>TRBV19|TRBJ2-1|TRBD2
CASSLGLDSYNEQFF
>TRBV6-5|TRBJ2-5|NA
CASSRTGGETQYF
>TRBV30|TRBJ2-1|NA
CAWMQYNEQFF
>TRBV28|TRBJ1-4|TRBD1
CASTPGQGPNEKLFF
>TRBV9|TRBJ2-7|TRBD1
CASSPRTGSSYEQYF